This T cell receptor beta chain is drawn from a study of neoadjuvant nivolumab and ipilimumab in lung cancer (dated by TCRdb to 2020 to 2022). For context, the study as a whole: Intravenous nivolumab was dosed at 3 mg/kg on days 1, 15 and 29, and in the combination arm ipilimumab 1 mg/kg was added on day 1 only. The primary trial endpoint was the major pathologic response (MPR) rate in the intention-to-treat population in each study arm. Of the 45 or so patients with operable NSCLC treated in the trial, approximately 23 were randomized to nivolumab monotherapy and some 20 to nivolumab plus ipilimumab. TCR repertoires were compared between pretherapy (baseline) peripheral blood and tumors resected at surgery after neoadjuvant immune checkpoint blockade. Matched pretherapy and resected tumor pairs were analyzed from seven patients, of whom four had been treated with nivolumab and three with nivolumab plus ipilimumab.

The CDR3 covers 13 residues, taking in both the cysteine and the phenylalanine. The CDR3 DNA has 39 bases and is translated from base 1. V and J are truncated by 4 bases and 6 bases respectively, leaving an intervening sequence of 13 bases. Per the germline V gene, SQVTM is the CDR1 and ANQGSEA is the CDR2. This clone showed up just once. The antigen it recognizes is unknown. No per-base quality is available; no much larger clone lies one base away. Explained via the paper, the time point label denotes: at surgical resection after neoadjuvant nivolumab +/- ipilimumab. Samples came from the phase 2 randomized NEOSTAR trial, which tested neoadjuvant nivolumab or nivolumab plus ipilimumab followed by surgery in operable NSCLC. General conclusions and limits of the study: Greater TCR richness and clonality were observed in resected tumors than in tumor-adjacent uninvolved lung, and increases were observed in more dual-therapy-treated tumors. Richness in tumors resected after neoadjuvant therapy showed a positive correlation with pretherapy blood TCR richness (Spearman R ~ 0.8). There was no significant correlation between TCR clonality and pathologic tumor regression, and just a single major-pathologic-response sample was available for the clonality-regression analysis. Tumor T-cell richness and clonality rose from pretherapy to surgery in three of three dual-therapy tumors but in only two of four nivolumab-treated tumors. A small number of samples underwent TCR sequencing.

Receptors were amplified or captured by the immunoSEQ multiplex PCR assay. The source study handled its data this way. Repertoires were summarized in terms of richness and clonality, and significantly expanded and contracted clones between pre- and post-therapy samples were identified. TCRdb stores this immuneACCESS table with in-frame sequences only. Part of the clones is absent; in the studies checked, under half of the shortfall reflects unresolved V genes, and no reason is known for the rest. Clone size and V and J calls were adopted from that table, with D and trimming inferred from the DNA. This sample is represented by 25,000 to 35,000 clones; roughly 90% of them were singletons. The ten largest clones represent around 2.2% of the sample.

The rearranged chain carries TRBV29-1 and TRBJ1-5; possibly the D gene is TRBD1, per 6 matching bases. The sample here was peripheral blood, taken after neoadjuvant nivolumab, alone or with ipilimumab, at or shortly before surgery. This TCR was sampled from an adult with non-small cell lung cancer. The DNA sequence is as follows: TGCAGCGTTGGAGGGGGGGTTGGTCAGCCCCAGCATTTT. It translates to CSVGGGVGQPQHF.